This TCR beta chain comes out of a study of OX40 agonist ivuxolimab in advanced cancers. About the study: Patients in the trial were receiving intravenous ivuxolimab every 2 weeks, at doses of 0.01 to 10 mg/kg. Among those enrolled, mean age was about 63 years (range roughly 20 to 80) and about 79% were male. Three patients, one with hepatocellular carcinoma and two with cutaneous melanoma, achieved partial responses.

With respect to this clone: Its antigen is unknown.

Produced via immunoSEQ multiplex PCR; TCRdb's table is partial and in-frame only. This sample yields roughly 89,000 clones, of which just over 90% are seen a single time; roughly 0.32% belongs to the top ten. Study observations and caveats: CD8+ T cells averaged more expanded clones than CD4+.

V shed 4 bases and J shed 11 bases, with 15 bases lying between them. This CDR3 contains 13 residues. The V gene's germline CDR1 is MDHEN and CDR2 SYDVKM. The sequences come from CD4+ or CD8+ T cells sorted from blood, collected in a trial of the OX40 agonist ivuxolimab. The genes are TRBV28 and TRBJ1-5; D remains unclear. The TCR originated in an adult with an advanced solid tumor such as melanoma, head and neck, liver or kidney cancer. The CDR3 region is CASSSQVPSAQHF. Here the CDR3 DNA reads TGTGCCAGCAGTTCCCAGGTCCCCTCGGCCCAGCATTTT.